This T cell receptor beta chain was identified in a study of T cells in Graves' hyperthyroidism and ophthalmopathy. Overall study results and limits: In validation, the model predicted ophthalmopathy. These predictions came a median about 6.8 months before onset.

The table lists this clonotype with a count of one. Its target is not known. The TCR beta CDR3 regions underwent amplification using RNA transcripts as the source. RT-PCR in the first round (using the HTBI primer set) targeted the TCR CDR3. TCRdb used MiXCR to reprocess the multiplex PCR reads, holding one entry per CDR3 protein. The sample includes 350,000 or so distinct CDR3 sequences, approximately 18% of them seen just once. Germline V lookup: CDR1 MGHRA, CDR2 YSYEKL. The V end was cut by 0 bases, the J end by 1 base, with 19 bases between. The CDR3 covers 19 residues. Hyperthyroidism, newly diagnosed and lasting under 2 months, affected patients aged 18 to 65. Initially, at the first diagnosis of hyperthyroidism and before any ophthalmopathy symptoms, blood was sampled. Fresh 10 ml peripheral blood yielded PBMCs.

The sequencing sample was made of blood. V gene TRBV4-1 combines with J gene TRBJ1-5; TRBD1 might be the D (6 bases). This receptor was obtained from a woman aged 25 to 39 with Graves' hyperthyroidism that later progressed to Graves' ophthalmopathy. The CDR3 here is CASSQEPKDSWGSNQPQHF. In nucleotides, the CDR3 is TGCGCCAGCAGCCAAGAGCCCAAGGACAGCTGGGGCAGCAATCAGCCCCAGCATTTT.